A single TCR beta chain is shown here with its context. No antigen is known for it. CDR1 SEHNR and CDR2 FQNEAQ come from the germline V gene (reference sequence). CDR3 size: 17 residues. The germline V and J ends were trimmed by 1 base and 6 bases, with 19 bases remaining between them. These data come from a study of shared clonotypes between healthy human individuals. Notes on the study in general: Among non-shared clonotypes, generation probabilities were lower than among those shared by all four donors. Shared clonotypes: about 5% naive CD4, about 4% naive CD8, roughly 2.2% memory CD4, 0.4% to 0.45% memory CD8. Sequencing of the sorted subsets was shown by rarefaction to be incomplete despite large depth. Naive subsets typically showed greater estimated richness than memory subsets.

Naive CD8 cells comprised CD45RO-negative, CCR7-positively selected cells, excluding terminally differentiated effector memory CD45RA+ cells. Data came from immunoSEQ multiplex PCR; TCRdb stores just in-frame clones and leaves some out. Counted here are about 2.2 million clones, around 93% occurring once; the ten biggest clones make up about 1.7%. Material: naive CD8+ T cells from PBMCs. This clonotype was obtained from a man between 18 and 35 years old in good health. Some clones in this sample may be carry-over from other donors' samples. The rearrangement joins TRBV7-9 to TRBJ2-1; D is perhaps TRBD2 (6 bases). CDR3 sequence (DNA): TGTGCCAGCAGCTTAGTCCCGTGGCGGGAACGGGGCAATGAGCAGTTCTTC. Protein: CASSLVPWRERGNEQFF.